This is a list of T cell receptor beta chains from one sample in a study of blood T cell repertoires in COVID-19. TCRdb's table, derived via immunoSEQ multiplex PCR, lists solely in-frame clones and lacks some. The sample consists of around 85,000 clones, roughly 87% of them appearing once. Specimen: peripheral blood. Receptor source: a man aged 55 to 70 with acute or convalescent COVID-19. CDR3s include the opening cysteine and the closing phenylalanine or tryptophan. D genes are given only for firm matches. Clone size is given for some rows only: seen once, a few or many times, or a class if the clone is expanded.

cdr3_aa,cdr3_nt,clone_size,v_call,d_call,j_call
CASRDVQGAGYTF,TGTGCCAGCAGGGATGTACAGGGTGCTGGCTACACCTTC,-,TRBV6-5,-,TRBJ1-2
CASGKEDEAFF,TGTGCTAGTGGGAAGGAGGATGAAGCTTTCTTT,-,TRBV12-5,-,TRBJ1-1
CASSSGTGSYTF,TGCGCCAGCAGCTCCGGGACAGGGAGTTACACCTTC,-,TRBV5-1,TRBD1,TRBJ1-2
CASSGVWAGNMNQPQHF,TGTGCCAGCAGTGGGGTGTGGGCAGGGAATATGAATCAGCCCCAGCATTTT,-,TRBV2,-,TRBJ1-5
CASSVAGTSGDTQYF,TGTGCCAGCAGCGTAGCCGGGACTAGCGGCGATACGCAGTATTTT,-,TRBV9,TRBD2,TRBJ2-3
CAMMAGQGAYEQYF,TGTGCCATGATGGCCGGACAGGGCGCCTACGAGCAGTACTTC,-,TRBV10-3,TRBD1,TRBJ2-7
CASSFEQSNEKLFF,TGTGCCAGCAGTTTCGAACAAAGTAATGAAAAACTGTTTTTT,-,TRBV6-5,-,TRBJ1-4
CASSQAYAGVNTDTQYF,TGCGCCAGCAGCCAAGCCTACGCGGGGGTAAACACAGATACGCAGTATTTT,-,TRBV4-3,TRBD2,TRBJ2-3
CAWSVPGFGNQPQHF,TGTGCCTGGAGTGTACCCGGTTTTGGCAATCAGCCCCAGCATTTT,-,TRBV30,-,TRBJ1-5
CASSYSIQGNNSPLHF,TGTGCCAGCAGTTACTCGATTCAGGGAAATAATTCACCCCTCCACTTT,-,TRBV6-5,-,TRBJ1-6
CASSEPGQAPYEQYF,TGTGCCAGCAGTGAACCGGGACAGGCGCCCTACGAGCAGTACTTC,-,TRBV6-1,TRBD1,TRBJ2-7
CASSLGLLAGERLADTQYF,TGTGCCAGCAGCTTAGGGTTACTAGCGGGCGAGAGGCTGGCAGATACGCAGTATTTT,-,TRBV7-9,TRBD2,TRBJ2-3
CASSPDRTGSQPQHF,TGCGCCAGCAGCCCCGACCGGACAGGCTCTCAGCCCCAGCATTTT,-,TRBV4-1,TRBD1,TRBJ1-5
CASSAGTSGAYNEQFF,TGTGCCAGCAGCGCCGGGACTAGCGGGGCCTACAATGAGCAGTTCTTC,-,TRBV7-6,TRBD2,TRBJ2-1
CASSPSGTVRGKLFF,TGTGCCAGCAGCCCGTCCGGGACAGTGAGAGGGAAACTGTTTTTT,-,TRBV7-9,TRBD1,TRBJ1-4
CASSAGTGGTGELFF,TGCGCCAGCAGCGCTGGGACAGGGGGCACCGGGGAGCTGTTTTTT,few,TRBV5-1,TRBD1,TRBJ2-2
CASSQRGGAYEQYF,TGCGCCAGCAGCCAACGGGGGGGGGCCTACGAGCAGTACTTC,-,TRBV4-1,TRBD2,TRBJ2-7
CASSSGQLGNQPQHF,TGTGCCAGCAGTAGTGGCCAGTTGGGCAATCAGCCCCAGCATTTT,-,TRBV6-2/TRBV6-3,-,TRBJ1-5
CASSFLDAAVGDTQYF,TGCGCCAGCAGCTTCCTAGACGCGGCGGTGGGAGATACGCAGTATTTT,-,TRBV5-1,-,TRBJ2-3
CASSLVGAPNYGYTF,TGTGCCAGCAGCTTGGTGGGGGCCCCTAACTATGGCTACACCTTC,-,TRBV5-4,-,TRBJ1-2
CASSLAKGQQETQYF,TGTGCCAGCAGCTTAGCGAAGGGGCAACAAGAGACCCAGTACTTC,-,TRBV7-2,-,TRBJ2-5
CASSVSIQETQYF,TGTGCCAGCAGCGTATCAATCCAAGAGACCCAGTACTTC,-,TRBV9,-,TRBJ2-5
CASSLEYSNYGYTF,TGCGCCAGCAGCTTGGAGTACAGTAACTATGGCTACACCTTC,-,TRBV5-1,-,TRBJ1-2
CASSDPGTSGGSTDTQYF,TGTGCCAGCAGCGATCCCGGGACTAGCGGGGGAAGCACAGATACGCAGTATTTT,-,TRBV6-2/TRBV6-3,TRBD2,TRBJ2-3
CASSLHRGTTNEKLFF,TGTGCCAGCAGTCTACACAGGGGCACAACTAATGAAAAACTGTTTTTT,-,TRBV27,TRBD1,TRBJ1-4
CASSESRAAEAFF,TGTGCCAGCAGTGAGTCCAGGGCCGCTGAAGCTTTCTTT,-,TRBV2,-,TRBJ1-1
CASSFFTLRQGLEAFF,TGTGCCAGCAGCTTTTTCACTCTTAGACAGGGGTTGGAAGCTTTCTTT,few,TRBV11-2,TRBD1,TRBJ1-1
CAWSGSGNTIYF,TGTGCCTGGAGCGGGTCCGGAAACACCATATATTTT,once,TRBV30,-,TRBJ1-3
CASSPLYNSPLHF,TGTGCCAGCAGCCCCCTTTATAATTCACCCCTCCACTTT,-,TRBV7-2,-,TRBJ1-6
CASSQQGAGSNQPQHF,TGTGCCAGCAGCCAACAGGGGGCCGGTAGCAATCAGCCCCAGCATTTT,-,TRBV6-2/TRBV6-3,TRBD1,TRBJ1-5
CASSQGGGNQPQHF,TGTGCCAGCAGCCAAGGGGGGGGAAATCAGCCCCAGCATTTT,-,TRBV7-9,-,TRBJ1-5
CASSLEAPSSLYEQYF,TGCGCCAGCAGCTTGGAAGCGCCGTCTTCTCTTTACGAGCAGTACTTC,-,TRBV5-1,-,TRBJ2-7
CASTLLRPGAEKLFF,TGTGCCAGCACCCTATTAAGGCCAGGGGCGGAAAAACTGTTTTTT,-,TRBV6-6,-,TRBJ1-4
CASSLSGGGTYEQYF,TGTGCCAGCAGTTTATCCGGGGGTGGGACCTACGAGCAGTACTTC,-,TRBV28,-,TRBJ2-7
CASSPFRVRTGELFF,TGTGCCAGCAGCCCGTTCAGGGTTCGCACCGGGGAGCTGTTTTTT,-,TRBV7-9,-,TRBJ2-2
CASSVDRDTQYF,TGTGCCAGCAGCGTAGACAGGGATACGCAGTATTTT,-,TRBV9,-,TRBJ2-3
CASSQVQGIPEKLFF,TGTGCCAGCAGCCAAGTCCAGGGGATTCCTGAAAAACTGTTTTTT,-,TRBV14,-,TRBJ1-4
CATSDTTGGGSPLHF,TGTGCCACCAGTGATACGACAGGGGGAGGATCACCCCTCCACTTT,-,TRBV24-1,TRBD1,TRBJ1-6
CASTVQGGYNEQFF,TGTGCCAGCACAGTCCAGGGGGGATACAATGAGCAGTTCTTC,-,TRBV3-1/TRBV3-2,-,TRBJ2-1
CASSLGASGGTGELFF,TGTGCCAGCAGCTTAGGTGCTAGCGGGGGCACCGGGGAGCTGTTTTTT,-,TRBV11-3,TRBD2,TRBJ2-2
CSVEDSPRTEAFF,TGCAGCGTGGAAGACAGCCCGAGGACTGAAGCTTTCTTT,-,TRBV29-1,-,TRBJ1-1
CASSSMGQGGETQYF,TGTGCCAGCAGCTCCATGGGACAGGGAGGAGAGACCCAGTACTTC,-,TRBV7-2,TRBD1,TRBJ2-5
CASSPTIQDPSWGTYEQYF,TGTGCCAGCAGCCCGACAATTCAGGACCCTTCCTGGGGCACCTACGAGCAGTACTTC,-,TRBV14,-,TRBJ2-7
CASSFGQAMNTEAFF,TGTGCCAGCTCCTTCGGACAGGCCATGAACACTGAAGCTTTCTTT,-,TRBV18,TRBD1,TRBJ1-1
CASSWRQGSGYTF,TGTGCCAGCAGCTGGAGACAGGGTTCCGGCTACACCTTC,few,TRBV6-2/TRBV6-3,TRBD1,TRBJ1-2
CASSPPPPRVSPLF,TGTGCCAGCAGCCCACCTCCTCCGAGGGTCTCGCCCCTGTTC,-,TRBV11-2,-,TRBJ2-7
CSGGGAEHGYTF,TGCAGCGGAGGAGGCGCAGAACATGGCTACACCTTC,-,TRBV29-1,-,TRBJ1-2